This T cell receptor (beta chain) originates from a study of sequential checkpoint blockade in melanoma. Whole-study context: TCRbeta immunosequencing was performed on DNA from 91 pretreatment melanoma tumor samples. Under 25 patients had matched tumor biopsies before treatment and at week 13 after nivolumab or ipilimumab alone.

Libraries were prepared by immunoSEQ multiplex PCR; TCRdb keeps only in-frame clonotypes and omits some of them. Among just over 1,500 clones listed, roughly a quarter were seen once. Between the trimmed V and J ends, which lost 7 bases and 6 bases, there was a span of 9 bases. The CDR3 runs to 12 residues. Germline values: CDR1 MGHDK, CDR2 SYGVNS. Treatment specified: randomized to nivolumab then ipilimumab (arm A) or the reverse (arm B). No patient had prior DNA-damaging chemotherapy. The sample in question was tumor tissue (inferred from file names), obtained from a patient given nivolumab and ipilimumab in sequence. The chain couples TRBV25-1 to TRBJ2-2; no reliable D call. The receptor was isolated from a human donor with melanoma. The CDR3 DNA reads as TGTGCCAGCAATCGGGCACCCGGGGAGCTGTTTTTT. It encodes CASNRAPGELFF.